Listed here are 28 T cell receptor beta chains from one sample, sequenced in a study of blood T cell repertoires in COVID-19. Sequenced by immunoSEQ multiplex PCR; TCRdb stores in-frame clones only, minus some. Of 300,000 to 400,000 clones listed, 87% are singletons. The sample comprised peripheral blood. Receptors were obtained from a woman aged 45-65 years with COVID-19, enrolled during active disease.

The chain couples TRBV27 to TRBJ2-1; D is perhaps TRBD2 (5 bases). There are 15 residues in the CDR3. In germline, CDR1 is MNHEY, CDR2 SMNVEV (reference sequence). V was shortened by 5 bases and J by 0 bases, with 11 bases between the two germline ends. CDR3 sequence (DNA): TGTGCCAGCAGTCGGGATTGGGGCTCCTACAATGAGCAGTTCTTC. Translating it yields CASSRDWGSYNEQFF.

This clone was picked up one time. The chain employs TRBV29-1 and TRBJ1-1; maybe TRBD1 (5 bases). V was shortened by 7 bases and J by 3 bases, with 15 bases between the two germline ends. CDR1 and CDR2 (germline): SQVTM, ANQGSEA. This CDR3 region has 13 residues. CDR3 sequence: CSARGHPDTEAFF. CDR3 in DNA: TGCAGCGCCCGAGGACATCCGGACACTGAAGCTTTCTTT.

The chain has TRBV14 and TRBJ2-1, with 9 positions matching TRBD2. From germline, CDR1 is SGHDN and CDR2 FVKESK. The CDR3 sequence is 16 residues long. Trimming cost V 2 bases and J 7 bases; bases outside gene matches: 9. The DNA for the CDR3 is TGTGCCAGCAGCCAACTGCGCGGGAGGGCCTCTAATGAGCAGTTCTTC. This codes for CASSQLRGRASNEQFF.

The J gene is TRBJ2-7, the V gene TRBV10-3, with a possible D match to TRBD1 (6 bases). The CDR3 has 14 amino acids. Germline CDR1 reads ENHRY; CDR2 reads SYGVKD. The V and J ends lost 4 bases and 2 bases respectively, with 12 bases between them. The CDR3 here is CAISGTAQAYEQYF. The CDR3 DNA reads as TGTGCCATCAGTGGGACAGCTCAAGCCTACGAGCAGTACTTC.

V usage is TRBV27 and J usage is TRBJ1-5; 7 bases match TRBD1. The junction had 3 bases not matched to a gene; V was cut back by 3 bases and J by 4 bases. In germline, CDR1 is MNHEY, CDR2 SMNVEV (reference sequence). The CDR3 is made up of 14 amino acids. CDR3 DNA sequence: TGTGCCAGCAGTTTTCGGGACAGAAATCAGCCCCAGCATTTT. The encoded protein is CASSFRDRNQPQHF.

The genes are TRBV7-9 and TRBJ2-2; 10 bases are a match to TRBD2. Per the germline V gene, CDR1 is SEHNR and CDR2 is FQNEAQ (reference sequence). The CDR3 is 14 amino acids. Losses at the gene ends were 8 bases for V and 2 bases for J; bases not matched to a gene: 2. The CDR3 coding sequence is TGTGCCAGCGGGACTAGCGATAACACCGGGGAGCTGTTTTTT. Translation gives CASGTSDNTGELFF.

Worth noting for this clone: Other DNA sequences within the sample encode an identical CDR3. The CDR3 reads CASSLVPYEQYF. CDR3 in DNA: TGCGCCAGCAGCCTAGTTCCCTACGAGCAGTACTTC. V gene TRBV5-1 combines with J gene TRBJ2-7; D is unresolved. This CDR3 is built from 12 residues. The germline V and J ends were trimmed by 4 bases and 2 bases, with 7 bases remaining between them. Per the germline V gene, CDR1 is SGHRS and CDR2 is YFSETQ.

The rearrangement uses TRBV27 and TRBJ2-5; D uncertain. Germline assignment: CDR1 MNHEY and CDR2 SMNVEV (reference sequence). This CDR3 has 13 residues. V lost 0 bases, J lost 2 bases, and 4 bases lay in between. The DNA for the CDR3 is TGTGCCAGCAGTTTATCGTTACAAGAGACCCAGTACTTC. Protein sequence: CASSLSLQETQYF.

The gene calls are TRBV27 and TRBJ1-5; a possible D gene is TRBD1 (5 bases). Per the germline V gene, CDR1 is MNHEY and CDR2 is SMNVEV (reference sequence). The CDR3 has 16 residues. The germline V and J ends were trimmed by 6 bases and 4 bases, with 19 bases remaining between them. CDR3 in amino acids: CASSRWYGGPNQPQHF. CDR3 bases: TGTGCCAGCAGCCGCTGGTACGGGGGACCTAATCAGCCCCAGCATTTT.

The chain has TRBV6-4 and TRBJ1-1; D unresolved. Between the trimmed V and J ends, which lost 0 bases and 1 base, there was a span of 9 bases. Germline V gene lookup returns CDR1 MRHNA and CDR2 SNTAGT. This CDR3 has 15 amino acids. CDR3 DNA sequence: TGTGCCAGCAGTGACTCCCCGGGAGGGAACACTGAAGCTTTCTTT. This sequence encodes CASSDSPGGNTEAFF.

This clone was counted once. The chain is built from TRBV5-1 and TRBJ2-3; TRBD1 is a possible D gene (6 bases). CDR1 SGHRS and CDR2 YFSETQ come from the germline V gene. The CDR3 has 13 amino acids. Deletions cut 5 bases from V and 6 bases from J, with 13 bases between. CDR3 in amino acids: CASRQGVADTQYF. CDR3 in DNA: TGCGCCAGCAGACAGGGAGTCGCGGATACGCAGTATTTT.

The chain is built from TRBV30 and TRBJ2-7; no clear D. With 4 bases removed from V and 3 bases from J, the gap between germline ends came to 10 bases. This CDR3 contains 12 residues. Germline V lookup: CDR1 GTSNPN, CDR2 SVGIG (reference sequence). CDR3 sequence reads: CAWNRDFYEQYF. Here the CDR3 DNA reads TGTGCCTGGAATAGAGATTTCTACGAGCAGTACTTC.

As concerns this clone: The identical CDR3 is also encoded by other nucleotide sequences in the sample. The gene calls are TRBV18 and TRBJ2-3; D may be TRBD1 (6 bases). Germline V lookup: CDR1 KGHSH, CDR2 LQKENI. The CDR3 is 13 amino acids. V was clipped by 3 bases and J by 6 bases, with 10 bases between them. CDR3 region: CASSPRGADTQYF. DNA for the CDR3: TGTGCCAGCTCACCCAGGGGAGCGGATACGCAGTATTTT.

This chain uses TRBV5-4 with TRBJ2-7, with TRBD1 matching over 7 bases. Trimming cost V 4 bases and J 6 bases; bases outside gene matches: 7. This CDR3 is 13 amino acids long. Per the germline V gene, CDR1 is SGHNT and CDR2 is YYREEE (reference sequence). CDR3 in amino acids: CASSIGTESEQYF. The CDR3 bases are TGTGCCAGCAGCATTGGGACAGAGAGCGAGCAGTACTTC.

This rearrangement joins TRBV5-1 to TRBJ2-5; the match to TRBD2 covers 13 bases. With 4 bases clipped from V and 4 bases from J, the junction kept 13 bases outside the gene matches. The CDR3 has 18 residues. Germline CDR1 SGHRS, CDR2 YFSETQ. The CDR3 nucleotides read TGCGCCAGCAGCCCACTCACTAGCGGGAGGGCCTTTGGAGAGACCCAGTACTTC. Protein product: CASSPLTSGRAFGETQYF.

This chain uses TRBV6-5 with TRBJ2-1; TRBD2 matches 7 bases. CDR1 is MNHEY and CDR2 is SVGAGI in the germline V gene. The CDR3 has 14 amino acids. V shed 7 bases and J 8 bases; nucleotides not matched to a gene: 11. The DNA of the CDR3 is TGTGCCAGCATGGGGGACTATCTAAGCGATGAGCAGTTCTTC. As protein: CASMGDYLSDEQFF.

This clone was observed a single time. This chain uses TRBV10-3 with TRBJ2-1; D might be TRBD1 (6 bases). Trimming stripped 6 bases from V and 2 bases from J, with 17 bases between. Germline V gene sequence: CDR1 ENHRY, CDR2 SYGVKD. The CDR3 runs 16 residues. The CDR3 reads CAIRPTGQQAYNEQFF. The CDR3 coding sequence is TGTGCCATCAGGCCTACCGGACAGCAAGCCTACAATGAGCAGTTCTTC.

V usage is TRBV7-8 and J usage is TRBJ1-5; 7 nucleotides agree with TRBD1. The length of the CDR3 is 16 residues. Germline CDR1 SGHVS, CDR2 FQNEAQ. V shed 5 bases and J 0 bases; nucleotides not matched to a gene: 7. This CDR3 reads CASSPQGRNSNQPQHF. In DNA form, the CDR3 reads TGTGCCAGCAGCCCACAGGGGCGAAATAGCAATCAGCCCCAGCATTTT.

V is TRBV10-2 and J is TRBJ1-1, with unresolved D. This CDR3 has 14 residues. Germline CDR1 is WSHSY and CDR2 is SAAADI. V lost 7 bases, J lost 5 bases, and 17 bases lay in between. The CDR3 reads CASIEGGYGTEAFF. CDR3 nucleotide sequence: TGCGCCAGCATCGAGGGAGGTTATGGGACTGAAGCTTTCTTT.

The J gene is TRBJ2-1, the V gene TRBV3-1 (or the pseudogene TRBV3-2), with 9 positions matching TRBD2. The CDR3 runs 20 residues. With V trimmed by 0 bases and J by 4 bases, 16 bases remained unmatched. Germline V lookup: CDR1 LGHDT, CDR2 YNNKEL (reference sequence). CDR3 bases: TGTGCCAGCAGCCAAGATCTCCGATCCGGGGGGACTAGCAGGTACAATGAGCAGTTCTTC. This sequence encodes CASSQDLRSGGTSRYNEQFF.

The V gene is TRBV5-4, the J gene TRBJ1-1; TRBD1 matches 7 bases. V shed 5 bases and J 1 base; nucleotides not matched to a gene: 5. Per germline, CDR1 SGHNT and CDR2 YYREEE (reference sequence). There are 14 residues in the CDR3. The CDR3, as DNA: TGTGCCAGCAGAACAGGGGATCCGAACACTGAAGCTTTCTTT. This encodes CASRTGDPNTEAFF.

This clone was picked up one time. The rearrangement links TRBV3-1 (or the pseudogene TRBV3-2) to TRBJ1-4, with a possible D match to TRBD1 (6 bases). The V and J ends lost 2 bases and 8 bases respectively, with 18 bases between them. The germline CDR1 and CDR2 sequences are LGHDT and YNNKEL (reference sequence). This CDR3 is 16 amino acids long. The CDR3 here is CASSQSRTVALEKLFF. As DNA, the CDR3 is TGTGCCAGCAGCCAAAGTAGGACAGTTGCGTTGGAAAAACTGTTTTTT.

The count of this clone is one. V gene TRBV6-1 combines with J gene TRBJ1-5, with 7 bases aligning to TRBD1. This CDR3 comprises 18 residues. Germline CDR1 and CDR2: MNHNS and SASEGT. The V segment lost 4 bases and the J segment 6 bases; nucleotides outside the gene matches: 18. DNA for the CDR3: TGTGCCAGCAGTGGACCCGGTGAGGGGGCGGGTTTGGGTCAGCCCCAGCATTTT. It translates to CASSGPGEGAGLGQPQHF.

This chain uses TRBV2 with TRBJ2-5, with a weak D call TRBD1 (6 bases). CDR1 and CDR2 from the germline V gene are SNHLY and FYNNEI. Trimming pared 0 bases from V and 2 bases from J, leaving 10 bases between. The CDR3 sequence is 15 residues long. This CDR3 reads CASSEAGTNQETQYF. For the CDR3, the DNA is TGTGCCAGCAGTGAAGCGGGGACAAATCAAGAGACCCAGTACTTC.

The chain links TRBV6-4 to TRBJ2-7, with a tentative D call TRBD2 (5 bases). Germline V gene data show CDR1 as MRHNA and CDR2 as SNTAGT. V was pared by 8 bases and J by 5 bases, with 19 bases between. CDR3 length: 14 residues. The CDR3 region is CASPNKELGHEQYF. CDR3 sequence (DNA): TGTGCCAGCCCCAATAAAGAACTAGGCCACGAGCAGTACTTC.

This sequence joins TRBV15 and TRBJ2-5; weak D call: TRBD1 (6 bases). Germline lookup yields CDR1 LNHNV and CDR2 YYDKDF (reference sequence). The CDR3 consists of 17 residues. Trimming pared 0 bases from V and 4 bases from J, leaving 18 bases between. CDR3 DNA sequence: TGTGCCACCAGCAGAGATCCCGCAGGGGCGGCGGTAGAGACCCAGTACTTC. Translation: CATSRDPAGAAVETQYF.

The chain employs TRBV19 and TRBJ2-3; 9 bases are a match to TRBD2. After removal of 4 bases from V and 4 bases from J, the junction contained 6 bases not matched to a gene. Germline V gene data show CDR1 as LNHDA and CDR2 as SQIVND (reference sequence). The CDR3 consists of 15 residues. The CDR3 region is CASSTSSGKSDTQYF. The CDR3 DNA is TGTGCCAGTAGTACCTCTAGCGGGAAGTCAGATACGCAGTATTTT.

The table lists this clone with a count of one. CDR3 nucleotide sequence: TGCAGTGCTAGTGACCGCTACAATGAGCAGTTCTTC. Residues: CSASDRYNEQFF. The chain links TRBV20-1 to TRBJ2-1, with D unclear. CDR1 and CDR2 from the germline V gene are DFQATT and SNEGSKA (reference sequence). The CDR3 is made up of 12 amino acids. V was shortened by 3 bases and J by 3 bases, with 6 bases between the two germline ends.